The sequence of this TCR beta chain was determined in a study of long-term antiretroviral therapy in people with HIV. With V trimmed by 4 bases and J by 6 bases, 7 bases remained unmatched. Per the germline V gene, CDR1 is SGHVS and CDR2 is FNYEAQ. This CDR3 comprises 15 residues. This clone has just a few counts. Survey-level immunoSEQ v3.0 assays were run. Generated by immunoSEQ multiplex PCR, the TCRdb table keeps only in-frame clones and is missing some. The repertoire holds roughly 23,000 clones, with around 84% as singletons. The TCR was taken from a man aged 30 to 39 with HIV. Source: unsorted PBMCs, taken roughly 5.9 years after starting antiretroviral therapy. V gene TRBV7-6 combines with J gene TRBJ2-2, with TRBD1 identical over 8 bases. The CDR3 sequence is CASSWTGIDAGELFF. The DNA for the CDR3 is TGTGCCAGCAGCTGGACAGGGATCGATGCCGGGGAGCTGTTTTTT.